This TCR beta chain came from a study of cytomegalovirus exposure and HLA in healthy donors. The germline CDR1 and CDR2 sequences are MDHEN and SYDVKM. V was trimmed by 2 bases and J by 5 bases, leaving 6 bases between them. The CDR3 has 13 residues. With regard to this clone: The antigen is undetermined.

Amplification used 60 Vbeta primers and 13 Jbeta primers. Method: immunoSEQ multiplex PCR; TCRdb's copy keeps in-frame clones and lacks some. The sample comprises about 150,000 clones, about 80% of which are singletons, and 9.5% to 15% rests with the top ten. Findings and limits, study-wide: Analysis performed later found 16,951 TCR beta sequences associated with HLA alleles at 0.05 false discovery rate. Later analysis suggested most CMV-associated TCR beta chains were HLA-restricted.

Source material: PBMCs. This clonotype was sampled from a man younger than 45 in good health and CMV-seropositive. V gene TRBV28 combines with J gene TRBJ2-2, with TRBD2 as a possible D gene (5 bases). The CDR3 sequence: CASSLEGTGELFF. The CDR3 nucleotides are TGTGCCAGCAGTTTAGAGGGTACCGGGGAGCTGTTTTTT.